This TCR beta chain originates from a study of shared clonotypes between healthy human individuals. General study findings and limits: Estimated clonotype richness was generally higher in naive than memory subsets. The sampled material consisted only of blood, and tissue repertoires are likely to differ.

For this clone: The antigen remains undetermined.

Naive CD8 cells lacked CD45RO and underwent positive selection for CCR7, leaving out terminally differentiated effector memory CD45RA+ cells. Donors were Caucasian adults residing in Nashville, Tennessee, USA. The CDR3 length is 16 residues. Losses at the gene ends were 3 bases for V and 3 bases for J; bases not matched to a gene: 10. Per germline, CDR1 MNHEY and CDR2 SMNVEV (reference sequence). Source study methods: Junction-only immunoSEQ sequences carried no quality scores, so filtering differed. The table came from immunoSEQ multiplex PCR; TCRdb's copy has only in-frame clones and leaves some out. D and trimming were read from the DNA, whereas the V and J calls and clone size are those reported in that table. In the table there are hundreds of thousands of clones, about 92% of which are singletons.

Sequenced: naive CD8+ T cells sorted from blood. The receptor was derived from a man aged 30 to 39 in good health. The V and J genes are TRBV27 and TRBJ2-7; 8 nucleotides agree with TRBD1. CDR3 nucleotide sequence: TGTGCCAGCAGTTTCACACCCTATGACAGGGGCTACGAGCAGTACTTC. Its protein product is CASSFTPYDRGYEQYF.